These 27 T cell receptor beta chains were all obtained from the same sample, sequenced in a study of blood T cells in healthy people across ages. A J-beta primer mix and a sample-barcoded 5' primer were used in a second PCR of about 7 to 12 cycles. One entry per CDR3 protein, called by TCRdb with MiXCR from the 5' RACE reads. The data contain around 600,000 distinct CDR3 sequences, around 48% of them seen just once; the ten biggest clones take up 20% to 25%. The sequenced sample was blood. The receptors derive from an elderly man in good health.

The table lists this clonotype with a few counts. The V gene is TRBV7-9, the J gene TRBJ1-1, with a possible D match to TRBD1 (5 bases). This CDR3 is built from 14 residues. V lost 5 bases to trimming and J lost 3 bases, with 13 bases between them. The germline V gene encodes CDR1 SEHNR and CDR2 FQNEAQ (reference sequence). The CDR3 nucleotides read TGTGCCAGCAGCCCGGTCCAGGGCGACACTGAAGCTTTCTTT. It yields the protein CASSPVQGDTEAFF.

This chain joins TRBV6-1 and TRBJ2-7; unclear D gene. CDR1 is MNHNS and CDR2 is SASEGT in the germline V gene. This CDR3 has 13 amino acids. The V and J ends lost 4 bases and 2 bases respectively, with 9 bases between them. This CDR3 is CASSVRTAYEQYF. The CDR3 DNA reads as TGTGCCAGCAGTGTGAGGACGGCCTACGAGCAGTACTTC.

This clonotype occurred a few times. The CDR3 sequence is CASSSTDRGLKYF. CDR3 DNA: TGTGCCAGCAGTTCAACCGACAGGGGTTTGAAGTATTTT. The V gene is TRBV12-3 or TRBV12-4, the J gene TRBJ2-3, with 8 bases that match TRBD1. V dropped 4 bases and J dropped 13; count of bases not matched to a gene: 10. The CDR3 length is 13 residues.

This clonotype was counted a few times. V and J are TRBV7-2 and TRBJ2-7; the D is unclear. The V gene lost 1 base and the J gene lost 6 bases, with 10 bases spanning the gap. The CDR3 totals 13 residues. The germline gives CDR1 SGHTA, CDR2 FQGNSA. The CDR3 here is CASSLVNQGEQYF. Here the CDR3 DNA reads TGTGCCAGCAGCTTAGTGAATCAAGGCGAGCAGTACTTC.

The chain employs TRBV7-8 and TRBJ2-5, with 12 bases aligning to TRBD1. The CDR3 sequence is 16 residues long. V trimming: 7 bases; J trimming: 2 bases; junction bases outside the gene matches: 8. The germline CDR1 and CDR2 sequences are SGHVS and FQNEAQ. The CDR3 sequence: CASTQRGQGAQETQYF. CDR3 sequence (DNA): TGTGCCAGCACCCAAAGGGGACAGGGGGCACAAGAGACCCAGTACTTC.

This clonotype has a count of ten or more. The chain recombines TRBV6-5 with TRBJ2-1; 11 nucleotides agree with TRBD2. Germline CDR1 is MNHEY and CDR2 is SVGAGI. Trimming at V came to 7 bases and at J to 7 bases, leaving 6 bases not matched to a gene. This CDR3 comprises 14 residues. The CDR3 DNA follows: TGTGCCAGCAACAACTTAGCGGGGGGGAATGAGCAGTTCTTC. Translated: CASNNLAGGNEQFF.

The gene calls are TRBV29-1 and TRBJ1-2, with D possibly TRBD1 on 6 matching bases. The CDR3 extends over 13 amino acids. Germline loops: CDR1 SQVTM, CDR2 ANQGSEA. The V gene lost 5 bases and the J gene lost 3 bases, with 13 bases spanning the gap. CDR3 protein: CSVSGGRDYGYTF. The CDR3, as DNA: TGCAGCGTTTCGGGGGGGCGCGACTATGGCTACACCTTC.

This chain connects TRBV7-9 to TRBJ2-7, with 9 bases identical to TRBD1. The CDR3 sequence is 16 residues long. V trimming: 2 bases; J trimming: 5 bases; junction bases outside the gene matches: 10. Germline V gene data show CDR1 as SEHNR and CDR2 as FQNEAQ (reference sequence). This CDR3 reads CASSLSQGALGDEQYF. The DNA of the CDR3 is TGTGCCAGCAGCTTATCACAGGGGGCCCTCGGAGACGAGCAGTACTTC.

The chain employs TRBV6-2 or TRBV6-3 and TRBJ2-2; D might be TRBD1 (5 bases). Germline V gives CDR1 MNHEY, CDR2 SVGEGT. The CDR3 extends over 15 amino acids. The V and J ends lost 2 bases and 2 bases respectively, with 9 bases between them. The chain's CDR3 is CASSYLRTNTGELFF. The CDR3 DNA sequence: TGTGCCAGCAGTTACCTCCGGACAAACACCGGGGAGCTGTTTTTT.

The genes are TRBV25-1 and TRBJ1-2; TRBD1 aligns across 8 bases. This CDR3 region has 14 residues. With V trimmed by 4 bases and J by 4 bases, 5 bases remained unmatched. Germline-derived CDR1 and CDR2 are MGHDK and SYGVNS. CDR3 nucleotide sequence: TGTGCCAGCAGTGTCGGACAGGGAATCTATGGCTACACCTTC. This translates into CASSVGQGIYGYTF.

A word on this clonotype: This sequence may be a read error, since a much larger clone differs from it by one base. The chain has TRBV11-2 and TRBJ2-1, with no clear D. Trimming removed 5 bases at V and 5 bases at J, with 19 bases between. The germline V gene has CDR1 SGHAT and CDR2 FQNNGV. This CDR3 has 16 amino acids. The CDR3 is CASSMGSRPLDNEQFF. CDR3 DNA sequence: TGTGCCAGCAGCATGGGGTCGAGGCCCCTGGACAATGAGCAGTTCTTC.

The chain recombines TRBV4-3 with TRBJ1-1, with 9 bases identical to TRBD1. The CDR3 is 16 amino acids. The V segment lost 0 bases and the J segment 4 bases; nucleotides outside the gene matches: 6. Germline V gene sequence: CDR1 LGHNA, CDR2 YSLEER. CDR3 amino acids: CASSQDPGTGSTEAFF. DNA for the CDR3: TGCGCCAGCAGCCAAGATCCTGGGACAGGGTCCACTGAAGCTTTCTTT.

Only a few counts were recorded for this clonotype. V and J are TRBV18 and TRBJ2-5, with D perhaps TRBD2 (6 bases). V was cut by 10 bases and J by 1 base, with 13 bases left in between. Per the germline V gene, CDR1 is KGHSH and CDR2 is LQKENI. This CDR3 is built from 13 residues. CDR3 region: CATTGGIQETQYF. DNA for the CDR3: TGTGCCACCACCGGGGGAATCCAAGAGACCCAGTACTTC. Variable domain in full (rest from reference TRBV18 and TRBJ2-5): NAGVMQNPRHLVRRRGQEARLRCSPMKGHSHVYWYRQLPEEGLKFMVYLQKENIIDESGMPKERFSAEFPKEGPSILRIQQVVRGDSAAYFCATTGGIQETQYFGPGTRLLVL.

The rearrangement uses TRBV29-1 and TRBJ2-1, with 12 bases matching TRBD2. The CDR3 runs to 13 residues. Germline CDR1 is SQVTM and CDR2 is ANQGSEA. Trimming took 4 bases from V and 9 from J; bases not matched to a gene: 4. The CDR3 DNA is TGCAGCGTTGCTAGCGGGAGGGCCTCTGAGCAGTTCTTC. Encoded protein: CSVASGRASEQFF.

The chain is built from TRBV6-5 and TRBJ2-1; 10 bases agree with TRBD1. Trimming at V came to 7 bases and at J to 7 bases, leaving 7 bases not matched to a gene. From germline, CDR1 is MNHEY and CDR2 SVGAGI. CDR3 length equals 14 residues. CDR3 in amino acids: CASINPGQGNEQFF. The CDR3, as DNA: TGTGCCAGCATCAACCCGGGACAGGGGAATGAGCAGTTCTTC.

The chain links TRBV3-1 to TRBJ2-5; 8 positions match TRBD2. This CDR3 is 15 amino acids long. The ends lost 1 base at V and 5 bases at J; junction bases unmatched: 6. Per the germline V gene, CDR1 is LGHDT and CDR2 is YNNKEL (reference sequence). The DNA for the CDR3 is TGTGCCAGCAGCCAAGTCGGGACTAGGCGTGAGACCCAGTACTTC. Its protein is CASSQVGTRRETQYF.

J is TRBJ2-7 and V is TRBV28; D remains ambiguous. Germline CDR1 is MDHEN and CDR2 is SYDVKM. The V end lost 6 bases, the J end lost 6 bases, and 9 bases lay between the germline ends. The length of the CDR3 is 11 residues. The CDR3, as DNA: TGTGCCAGCAGGGCCCCCCTCGAGCAGTACTTC. Protein sequence: CASRAPLEQYF. The complete variable domain, with remaining parts taken from reference TRBV28 and TRBJ2-7, reads DVKVTQSSRYLVKRTGEKVFLECVQDMDHENMFWYRQDPGLGLRLIYFSYDVKMKEKGDIPEGYSVSREKKERFSLILESASTNQTSMYLCASRAPLEQYFGPGTRLTVT.

V usage is TRBV11-2 and J usage is TRBJ2-5; 10 bases map to TRBD2. The J call may not be correct, given that the DNA end is closer to TRBJ2-7. This CDR3 comprises 16 residues. Germline CDR1 and CDR2: SGHAT and FQNNGV. The CDR3 DNA reads as TGTGCCAGCAGCTTAGGGGCTAGCGGGAGTAGATACGAGCAGTACTTC. Translation: CASSLGASGSRYEQYF.

The genes are TRBV18 and TRBJ2-7; D is uncertain. Germline V CDR1 and CDR2: KGHSH, LQKENI. This CDR3 comprises 13 residues. V shed 2 bases and J shed 4 bases, with 9 bases lying between them. The CDR3 sequence: CASSPDPTYEQYF. The DNA for the CDR3 is TGTGCCAGCTCACCAGACCCTACATACGAGCAGTACTTC. Filled out from reference TRBV18 and TRBJ2-7, the complete variable domain reads NAGVMQNPRHLVRRRGQEARLRCSPMKGHSHVYWYRQLPEEGLKFMVYLQKENIIDESGMPKERFSAEFPKEGPSILRIQQVVRGDSAAYFCASSPDPTYEQYFGPGTRLTVT.

The V call is TRBV29-1, the J call TRBJ2-3; no clear D. The CDR3 covers 16 residues. V was cut by 4 bases and J by 4 bases, with 21 bases left in between. Germline lookup yields CDR1 SQVTM and CDR2 ANQGSEA. CDR3 loop: CSVVVQAGTGADTQYF. CDR3 bases: TGCAGCGTTGTAGTCCAAGCAGGCACGGGCGCAGATACGCAGTATTTT.

This rearrangement joins TRBV25-1 to TRBJ1-4; the match to TRBD1 covers 7 bases. The CDR3 is made up of 16 amino acids. J was trimmed by 5 bases and V by 5 bases; bases with no gene match: 11. Germline CDR1 is MGHDK and CDR2 is SYGVNS. The CDR3, as DNA: TGTGCCAGCAGTAACCAGCCGGGACAGATAAATGAAAAACTGTTTTTT. This translates into CASSNQPGQINEKLFF.

The table lists this clonotype with a few counts. The chain employs TRBV20-1 and TRBJ2-7; the D is unclear. The CDR3 loop spans 14 amino acids. Trimming pared 2 bases from V and 2 bases from J, leaving 13 bases between. Germline CDR1 is DFQATT and CDR2 is SNEGSKA (reference sequence). The CDR3 region is CSARTYGQAYEQYF. Here the CDR3 DNA reads TGCAGTGCTAGAACGTATGGGCAGGCCTACGAGCAGTACTTC.

This rearrangement joins TRBV2 to TRBJ2-1, with D maybe TRBD2 (6 bases). Between the trimmed V and J ends, which lost 4 bases and 5 bases, there was a span of 12 bases. Germline CDR1 reads SNHLY; CDR2 reads FYNNEI. This CDR3 comprises 14 residues. The CDR3 region has the DNA TGTGCCAGCAGTGGGCTAGCGCTGAACAATGAGCAGTTCTTC. Encoded protein: CASSGLALNNEQFF.

This clonotype was seen at least ten times. The rearrangement joins TRBV5-1 to TRBJ2-3; possible D gene TRBD2, 6 bases. This CDR3 has 15 residues. The V end was cut by 0 bases, the J end by 1 base, with 9 bases between. CDR1 is SGHRS, CDR2 YFSETQ, per germline. CDR3 sequence reads: CASSLDGGGTDTQYF. The CDR3 DNA is TGCGCCAGCAGCTTGGACGGCGGGGGCACAGATACGCAGTATTTT. The full variable domain, with the rest looked up from reference TRBV5-1 and TRBJ2-3, is KAGVTQTPRYLIKTRGQQVTLSCSPISGHRSVSWYQQTPGQGLQFLFEYFSETQRNKGNFPGRFSGRQFSNSRSEMNVSTLELGDSALYLCASSLDGGGTDTQYFGPGTRLTVL.

V is TRBV4-3 and J is TRBJ2-7; 16 bases map to TRBD2. The V gene's germline CDR1 is LGHNA and CDR2 YSLEER. J was trimmed by 1 base and V by 4 bases; bases with no gene match: 4. The CDR3 runs 17 residues. For the CDR3, the DNA is TGCGCCAGCAGCCTGGGACTAGCGGGAGGGCCATCCTACGAGCAGTACTTC. Amino acid sequence: CASSLGLAGGPSYEQYF.

The V and J genes are TRBV20-1 and TRBJ2-2; 7 nucleotides line up with TRBD1. Germline assignment: CDR1 DFQATT and CDR2 SNEGSKA (reference sequence). The V gene end was trimmed by 5 bases and the J gene end by 0 bases; junction bases not matched to a gene: 9. The CDR3 loop spans 16 amino acids. The CDR3 nucleotides are TGCAGTGCTCGACTCACAGGGGCCTCGAACACCGGGGAGCTGTTTTTT. Its protein product is CSARLTGASNTGELFF.

For this clonotype: A single base separates this from a much larger clone, so it may be a read error. This sequence joins TRBV9 and TRBJ2-1; no firm D call. The CDR3 length is 17 residues. CDR1 is SGDLS and CDR2 is YYNGEE in the germline V gene. CDR3 protein: CASCVAPDRPGYNEQFF. The CDR3 DNA is TGTGCCAGCTGCGTAGCTCCGGATAGGCCTGGGTACAATGAGCAGTTCTTC.